Listed here are 11 T cell receptor beta chains from one sample, sequenced in a study of OX40 agonist ivuxolimab in advanced cancers. The method was immunoSEQ multiplex PCR; TCRdb's version includes in-frame clones alone and lacks a portion of them. The sample records about 59,000 clones, around 93% being singletons. The source was CD4+ or CD8+ T cells sorted from blood, collected in a trial of the OX40 agonist ivuxolimab. These receptors were collected from an adult with an advanced solid tumor such as melanoma, head and neck, liver or kidney cancer.

The chain employs TRBV4-3 and TRBJ2-7, with a weak D call TRBD2 (5 bases). CDR3 length: 14 residues. Trimming cost V 0 bases and J 0 bases, with 6 bases left between them. Germline V gives CDR1 LGHNA, CDR2 YSLEER. CDR3 protein: CASSQDRGSYEQYF. CDR3 DNA: TGCGCCAGCAGCCAAGATCGGGGCTCCTACGAGCAGTACTTC.

The chain recombines TRBV7-2 with TRBJ2-7, with unresolved D. V was clipped by 2 bases and J by 4 bases, with 15 bases between them. The CDR3 length is 15 residues. Germline loops: CDR1 SGHTA, CDR2 FQGNSA. The CDR3 region has the DNA TGTGCCAGCAGCTTATTTGGTGGTGGGAATTACGAGCAGTACTTC. This encodes CASSLFGGGNYEQYF. Full variable domain (remainder filled in from reference TRBV7-2 and TRBJ2-7): GAGVSQSPSNKVTEKGKDVELRCDPISGHTALYWYRQSLGQGLEFLIYFQGNSAPDKSGLPSDRFSAERTGGSVSTLTIQRTQQEDSAVYLCASSLFGGGNYEQYFGPGTRLTVT.

In this sample, this clone turned up a few times. Relative to the germline gene, one junction end is altered; a read error may explain this. V and J are TRBV7-3 and TRBJ1-2, with D unresolved. CDR1 and CDR2 from the germline V gene are SGHTA and FQGTGA. The CDR3 covers 12 residues. This CDR3 is CASSHARRLILF. The CDR3 DNA sequence: TGTGCCAGCAGCCACGCCAGGCGCCTCATCCTCTTC.

The genes are TRBV19 and TRBJ2-7; D assignment may be TRBD1 or TRBD2 (6 bases each). The V gene's germline CDR1 is LNHDA and CDR2 SQIVND (reference sequence). The length of the CDR3 is 12 residues. Trimming shortened V by 5 bases and J by 6 bases, and 11 bases separated the two germline ends. The CDR3 reads CASSLGGGEQYF. The CDR3 DNA is TGTGCCAGTAGTCTTGGAGGGGGCGAGCAGTACTTC.

V and J are TRBV5-6 and TRBJ2-1; 9 bases line up with TRBD2. Trimming cost V 0 bases and J 9 bases; bases outside gene matches: 13. The CDR3 length is 17 residues. CDR1 is SGHDT and CDR2 is YYEEEE in the germline V gene. CDR3 bases: TGTGCCAGCAGCTTGGTCTGGATAGGGACTAGCTTAGGTGAGCAGTTCTTC. Encoded protein: CASSLVWIGTSLGEQFF.

The gene calls are TRBV15 and TRBJ2-7; 13 nucleotides line up with TRBD2. Per the germline V gene, CDR1 is LNHNV and CDR2 is YYDKDF (reference sequence). The J segment lost 2 bases and the V segment lost 5 bases, leaving 3 bases of the junction unmatched. CDR3 size: 15 residues. CDR3 loop: CATSSGTSGTYEQYF. The CDR3 DNA reads as TGTGCCACCAGCTCCGGGACTAGCGGGACCTACGAGCAGTACTTC.

The chain uses TRBV13 and TRBJ2-3, with 12 bases fitting TRBD1. Germline CDR1 is PRHDT and CDR2 is FYEKMQ (reference sequence). J was trimmed by 3 bases and V by 5 bases; bases with no gene match: 15. CDR3 length: 19 amino acids. CDR3 DNA sequence: TGTGCCAGCAGCGCCCCCGGGACAGGGGGCGATGGGTCTACAGATACGCAGTATTTT. Translated: CASSAPGTGGDGSTDTQYF.

The V gene is TRBV4-2, the J gene TRBJ2-3, with TRBD2 as a possible D gene (6 bases). Trimming stripped 0 bases from V and 0 bases from J, with 16 bases between. There are 18 residues in the CDR3. The germline V gene encodes CDR1 LGHNA and CDR2 YNFKEQ. The CDR3 DNA follows: TGTGCCAGCAGCCAAGATTGGGCCCTAGCGTCTAGCACAGATACGCAGTATTTT. Protein: CASSQDWALASSTDTQYF.

The chain carries TRBV6-4 and TRBJ2-3; 7 bases map to TRBD2. V was pared by 2 bases and J by 7 bases, with 3 bases of the junction left unmatched. This CDR3 is 13 amino acids long. Per germline, CDR1 MRHNA and CDR2 SNTAGT. CDR3 region: CASSDGGGYTQYF. The CDR3 nucleotides read TGTGCCAGCAGTGACGGGGGGGGGTATACGCAGTATTTT.

The chain couples TRBV28 to TRBJ2-5, with 8 bases aligning to TRBD2. V was clipped by 3 bases and J by 2 bases; unmatched bases: 14. This CDR3 spans 18 amino acids. The germline gives CDR1 MDHEN, CDR2 SYDVKM. This CDR3 is CASSLVGLGRPTQETQYF. CDR3 nucleotide sequence: TGTGCCAGCAGTTTGGTGGGACTAGGACGCCCCACTCAAGAGACCCAGTACTTC. Filled out from reference TRBV28 and TRBJ2-5, the complete variable domain reads DVKVTQSSRYLVKRTGEKVFLECVQDMDHENMFWYRQDPGLGLRLIYFSYDVKMKEKGDIPEGYSVSREKKERFSLILESASTNQTSMYLCASSLVGLGRPTQETQYFGPGTRLLVL.

The J gene is TRBJ2-1, the V gene TRBV6-1; possible D gene TRBD2, 6 bases. V lost 4 bases, J lost 5 bases, and 18 bases lay in between. CDR1 is MNHNS and CDR2 is SASEGT in the germline V gene. CDR3 length: 16 residues. CDR3 nucleotides: TGTGCCAGCAGTGGGATTTCCGGGAGTTTTCACAATGAGCAGTTCTTC. As protein: CASSGISGSFHNEQFF.